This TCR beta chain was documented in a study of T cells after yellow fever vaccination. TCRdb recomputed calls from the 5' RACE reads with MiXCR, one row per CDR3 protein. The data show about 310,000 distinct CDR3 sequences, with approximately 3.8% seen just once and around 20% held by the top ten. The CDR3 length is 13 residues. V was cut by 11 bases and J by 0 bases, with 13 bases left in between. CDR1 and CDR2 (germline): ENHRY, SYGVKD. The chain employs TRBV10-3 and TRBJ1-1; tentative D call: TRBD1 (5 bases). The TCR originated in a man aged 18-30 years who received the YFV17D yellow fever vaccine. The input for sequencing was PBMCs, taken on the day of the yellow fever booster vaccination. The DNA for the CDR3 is TGTGCCTCCGGGGGGATCGTGAACACTGAAGCTTTCTTT. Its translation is CASGGIVNTEAFF.